This T cell receptor beta chain appears in the sequencing data of a study of a mutant IDH1 vaccine in newly diagnosed glioma. The wider study: Onset of vaccination occurred 4-6 weeks following radiotherapy alone, or with temozolomide cycles. Previous care, which was radiotherapy, temozolomide, or both, most often involved both. Points from the study as a whole: Pseudoprogression seemingly bore no relation to changes in top peripheral T cell clonotypes.

About this clone: The antigen is undetermined.

CDR3 length: 14 amino acids. Trimming left V 5 bases short and J 4 bases short, with 15 bases between. The germline CDR1 and CDR2 sequences are SGHRS and YFSETQ. The data were produced by immunoSEQ multiplex PCR, yet TCRdb's version contains in-frame clones alone and is incomplete. The sample consists of almost 95,000 clones, roughly 89% of them appearing once. This sample's time point: week 47, end of study. Each dose of the vaccine consisted of 300 ug of mutant IDH1 20-mer peptide, with topical imiquimod. Patients received eight vaccinations in weeks 1, 3, 5, 7, 11, 15, 19, 23. This chain links TRBV5-1 with TRBJ1-2, with D possibly being TRBD1 (5 bases). This clonotype was obtained from a woman in her forties or fifties with glioma. Sequenced material: PBMCs, taken from a glioma patient whose treatment included an IDH1 peptide vaccine. In nucleotides, the CDR3 is TGCGCCAGCAGGCCCGGGACGGACTTCTATGGCTACACCTTC. Translating gives CASRPGTDFYGYTF.